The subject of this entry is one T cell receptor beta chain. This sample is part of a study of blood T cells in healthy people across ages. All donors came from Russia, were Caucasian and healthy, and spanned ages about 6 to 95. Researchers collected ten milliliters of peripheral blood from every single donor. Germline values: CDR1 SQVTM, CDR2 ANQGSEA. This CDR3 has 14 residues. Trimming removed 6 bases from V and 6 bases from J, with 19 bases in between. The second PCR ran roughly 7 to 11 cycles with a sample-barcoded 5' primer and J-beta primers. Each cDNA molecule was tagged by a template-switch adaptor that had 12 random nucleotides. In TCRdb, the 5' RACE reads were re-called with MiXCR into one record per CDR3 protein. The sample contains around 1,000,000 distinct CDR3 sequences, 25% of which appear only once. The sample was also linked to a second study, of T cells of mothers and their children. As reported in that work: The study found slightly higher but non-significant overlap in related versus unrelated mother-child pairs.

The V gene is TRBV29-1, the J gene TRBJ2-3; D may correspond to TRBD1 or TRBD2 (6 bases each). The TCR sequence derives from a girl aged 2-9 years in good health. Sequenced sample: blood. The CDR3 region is CSVEGGWRSDTQYF. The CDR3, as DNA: TGCAGCGTCGAGGGGGGTTGGAGGAGCGATACGCAGTATTTT.